The TCR beta chain under discussion was sequenced for a study of T cell changes during pregnancy in multiple sclerosis. Germline values: CDR1 LNHNV, CDR2 YYDKDF (reference sequence). CDR3 length: 16 residues. V shed 0 bases and J 2 bases; nucleotides not matched to a gene: 7. TCRdb's table, derived via immunoSEQ multiplex PCR, lists solely in-frame clones and lacks some. The sample has tens of thousands of clones, almost 90% seen once. V gene TRBV15 combines with J gene TRBJ2-7; the match to TRBD1 covers 7 bases. The receptor comes from a female donor in good health, enrolled as a control in a pregnancy study. The source was peripheral blood, collected in the first trimester of pregnancy. The CDR3 protein is CATSREGTVGPYEQYF. The CDR3 bases are TGTGCCACCAGCAGAGAGGGGACAGTAGGACCCTACGAGCAGTACTTC.